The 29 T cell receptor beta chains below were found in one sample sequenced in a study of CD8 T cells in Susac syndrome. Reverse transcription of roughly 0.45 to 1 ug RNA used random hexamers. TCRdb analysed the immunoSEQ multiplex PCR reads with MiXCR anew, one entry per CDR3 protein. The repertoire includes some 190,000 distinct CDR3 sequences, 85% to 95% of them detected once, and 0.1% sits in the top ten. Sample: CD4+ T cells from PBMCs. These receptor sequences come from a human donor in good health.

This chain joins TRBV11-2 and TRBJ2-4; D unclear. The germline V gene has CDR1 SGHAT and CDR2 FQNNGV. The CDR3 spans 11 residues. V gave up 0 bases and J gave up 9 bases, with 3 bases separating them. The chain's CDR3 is CASSLESIQYF. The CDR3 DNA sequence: TGTGCCAGCAGCTTAGAGTCCATTCAGTACTTC.

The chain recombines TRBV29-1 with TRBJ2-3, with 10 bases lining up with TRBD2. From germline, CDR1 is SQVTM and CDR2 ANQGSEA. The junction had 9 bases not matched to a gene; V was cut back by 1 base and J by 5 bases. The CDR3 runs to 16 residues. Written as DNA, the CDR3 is TGCAGCGTTGAAGGTGGGGGACTAGCGAGTGAAGATACGCAGTATTTT. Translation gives CSVEGGGLASEDTQYF.

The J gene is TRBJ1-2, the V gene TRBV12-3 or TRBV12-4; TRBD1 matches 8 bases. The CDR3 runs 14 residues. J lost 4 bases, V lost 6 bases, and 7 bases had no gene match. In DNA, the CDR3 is TGTGCCAGCAGCTGGACAGGGATCGGCTATGGCTACACCTTC. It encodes CASSWTGIGYGYTF.

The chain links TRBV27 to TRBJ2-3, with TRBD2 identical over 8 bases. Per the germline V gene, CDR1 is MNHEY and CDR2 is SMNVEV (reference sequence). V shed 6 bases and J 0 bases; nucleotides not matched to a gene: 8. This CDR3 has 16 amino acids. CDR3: CASSQAGATSTDTQYF. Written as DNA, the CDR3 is TGTGCCAGCAGCCAAGCGGGGGCAACTAGCACAGATACGCAGTATTTT.

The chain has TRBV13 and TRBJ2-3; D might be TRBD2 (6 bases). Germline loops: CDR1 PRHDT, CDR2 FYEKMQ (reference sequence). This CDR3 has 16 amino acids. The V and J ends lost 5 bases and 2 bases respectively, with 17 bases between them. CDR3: CASSPRREAVTDTQYF. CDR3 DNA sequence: TGTGCCAGCAGCCCGCGGCGGGAAGCCGTCACAGATACGCAGTATTTT.

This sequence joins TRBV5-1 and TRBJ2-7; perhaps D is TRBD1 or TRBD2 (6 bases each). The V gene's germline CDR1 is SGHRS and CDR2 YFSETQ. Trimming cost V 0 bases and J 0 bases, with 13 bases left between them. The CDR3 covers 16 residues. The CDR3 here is CASSLASGGPSYEQYF. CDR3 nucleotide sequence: TGCGCCAGCAGCTTGGCCAGTGGGGGGCCCTCCTACGAGCAGTACTTC. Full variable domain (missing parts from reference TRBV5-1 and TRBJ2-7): KAGVTQTPRYLIKTRGQQVTLSCSPISGHRSVSWYQQTPGQGLQFLFEYFSETQRNKGNFPGRFSGRQFSNSRSEMNVSTLELGDSALYLCASSLASGGPSYEQYFGPGTRLTVT.

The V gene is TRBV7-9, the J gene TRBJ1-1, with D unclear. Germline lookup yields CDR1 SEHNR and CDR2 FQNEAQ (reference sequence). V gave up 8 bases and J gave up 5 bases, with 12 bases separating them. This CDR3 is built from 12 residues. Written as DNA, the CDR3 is TGTGCCAGCGTCTCGACCGTGACTGAAGCTTTCTTT. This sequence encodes CASVSTVTEAFF.

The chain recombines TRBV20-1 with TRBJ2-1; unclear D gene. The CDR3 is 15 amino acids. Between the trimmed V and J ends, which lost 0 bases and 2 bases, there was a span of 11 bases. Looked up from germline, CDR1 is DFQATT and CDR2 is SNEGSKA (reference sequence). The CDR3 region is CSARDSANTYNEQFF. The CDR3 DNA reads TGCAGTGCTAGAGATTCGGCTAACACCTACAATGAGCAGTTCTTC.

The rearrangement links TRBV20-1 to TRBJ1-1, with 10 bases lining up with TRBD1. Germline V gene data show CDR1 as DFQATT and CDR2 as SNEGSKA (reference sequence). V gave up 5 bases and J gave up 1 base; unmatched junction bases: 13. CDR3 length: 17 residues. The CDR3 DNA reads TGCAGTGCTCCAATCCCGGGACAGGGGTTGTGGAACACTGAAGCTTTCTTT. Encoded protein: CSAPIPGQGLWNTEAFF.

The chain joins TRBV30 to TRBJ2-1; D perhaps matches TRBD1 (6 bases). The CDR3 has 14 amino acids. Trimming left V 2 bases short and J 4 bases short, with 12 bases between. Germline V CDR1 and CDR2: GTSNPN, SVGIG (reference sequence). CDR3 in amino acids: CAWSQVGGYNEQFF. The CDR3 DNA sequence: TGTGCCTGGAGTCAAGTAGGGGGATACAATGAGCAGTTCTTC.

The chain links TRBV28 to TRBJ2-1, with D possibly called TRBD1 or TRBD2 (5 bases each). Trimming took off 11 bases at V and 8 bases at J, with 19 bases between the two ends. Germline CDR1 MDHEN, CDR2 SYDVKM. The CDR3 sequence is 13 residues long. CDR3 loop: CASRSIPGHEQFF. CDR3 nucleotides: TGTGCCTCCCGGAGTATCCCGGGACATGAGCAGTTCTTC.

CDR3 residues: CSAFLSADTQYF. As DNA, the CDR3 is TGCAGTGCCTTCTTGTCGGCAGATACGCAGTATTTT. The chain employs TRBV20-1 and TRBJ2-3; D remains ambiguous. The CDR3 runs 12 residues. Germline V CDR1 and CDR2: DFQATT, SNEGSKA (reference sequence). With 6 bases removed from V and 4 bases from J, the gap between germline ends came to 11 bases.

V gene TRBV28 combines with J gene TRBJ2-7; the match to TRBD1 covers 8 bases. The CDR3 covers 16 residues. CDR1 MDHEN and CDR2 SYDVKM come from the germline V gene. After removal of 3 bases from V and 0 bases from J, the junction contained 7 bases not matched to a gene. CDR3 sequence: CASSFGYRGSSYEQYV. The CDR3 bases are TGTGCCAGCAGTTTCGGGTACAGGGGGAGCTCCTACGAGCAGTACGTC.

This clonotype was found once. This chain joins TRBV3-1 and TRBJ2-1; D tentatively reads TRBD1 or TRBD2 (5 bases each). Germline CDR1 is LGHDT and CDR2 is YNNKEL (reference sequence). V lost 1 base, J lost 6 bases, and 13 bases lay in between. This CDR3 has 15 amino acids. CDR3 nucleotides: TGTGCCAGCAGCCAAGGTCTCCCGGGGCTCAATGAGCAGTTCTTC. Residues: CASSQGLPGLNEQFF.

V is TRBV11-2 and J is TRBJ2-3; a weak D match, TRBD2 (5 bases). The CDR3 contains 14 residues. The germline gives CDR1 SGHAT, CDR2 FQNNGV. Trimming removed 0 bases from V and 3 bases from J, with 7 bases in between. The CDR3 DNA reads TGTGCCAGCAGCTTAGATCCGGGAACAGATACGCAGTATTTT. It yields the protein CASSLDPGTDTQYF.

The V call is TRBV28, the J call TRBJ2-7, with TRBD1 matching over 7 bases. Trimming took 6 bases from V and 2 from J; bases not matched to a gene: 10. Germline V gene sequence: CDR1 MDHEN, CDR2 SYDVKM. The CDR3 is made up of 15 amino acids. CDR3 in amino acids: CASSPDRALPYEQYV. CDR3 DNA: TGTGCCAGCAGCCCAGACAGGGCCCTTCCCTACGAGCAGTACGTC.

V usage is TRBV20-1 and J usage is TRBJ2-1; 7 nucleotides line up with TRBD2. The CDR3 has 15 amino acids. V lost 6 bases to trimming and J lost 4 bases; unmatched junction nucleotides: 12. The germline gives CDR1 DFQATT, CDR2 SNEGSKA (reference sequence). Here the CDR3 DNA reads TGCAGTGCGCCCCCCCCCAGCGGGGTGTACAATGAGCAGTTCTTC. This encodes CSAPPPSGVYNEQFF.

The CDR3 nucleotides read TGTGCCAGCAGTTTACAGCAGACTTATGGCTACACCTTC. This sequence encodes CASSLQQTYGYTF. The chain has TRBV12-3 or TRBV12-4 and TRBJ1-2; D is undetermined. Trimming removed 2 bases at V and 5 bases at J, with 9 bases between. The length of the CDR3 is 13 residues.

The CDR3 region is CASRGAGSSYEQYV. The CDR3 nucleotides are TGTGCCAGCCGAGGGGCGGGCAGTTCCTACGAGCAGTACGTC. The chain uses TRBV5-4 and TRBJ2-7; D tentatively fits TRBD1 or TRBD2 (5 bases each). The CDR3 spans 14 residues. Germline V gives CDR1 SGHNT, CDR2 YYREEE (reference sequence). The V end was cut by 7 bases, the J end by 1 base, with 15 bases between.

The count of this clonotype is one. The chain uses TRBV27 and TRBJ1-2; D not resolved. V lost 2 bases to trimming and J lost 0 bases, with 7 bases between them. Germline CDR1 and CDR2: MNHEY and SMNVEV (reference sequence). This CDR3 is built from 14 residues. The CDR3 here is CASSLGRANYGYTF. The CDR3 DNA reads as TGTGCCAGCAGTTTAGGCCGAGCTAACTATGGCTACACCTTC.

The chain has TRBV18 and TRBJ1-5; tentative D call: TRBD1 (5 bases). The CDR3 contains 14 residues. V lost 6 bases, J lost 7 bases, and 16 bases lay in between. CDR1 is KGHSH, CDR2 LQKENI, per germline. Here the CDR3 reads CASSLGQGGQPQHF. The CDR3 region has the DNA TGTGCCAGCTCCCTTGGGCAGGGTGGCCAGCCCCAGCATTTT.

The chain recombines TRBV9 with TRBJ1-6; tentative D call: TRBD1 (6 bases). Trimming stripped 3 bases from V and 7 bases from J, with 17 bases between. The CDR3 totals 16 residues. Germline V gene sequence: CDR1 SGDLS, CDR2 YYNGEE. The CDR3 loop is CASSAGGGVKNSPLHF. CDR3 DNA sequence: TGTGCCAGCAGCGCCGGAGGGGGAGTCAAGAATTCACCCCTCCACTTT.

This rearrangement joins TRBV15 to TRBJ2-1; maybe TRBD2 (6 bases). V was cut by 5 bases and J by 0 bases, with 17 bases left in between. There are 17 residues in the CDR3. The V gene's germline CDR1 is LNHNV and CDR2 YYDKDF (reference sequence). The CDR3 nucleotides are TGTGCCACCAGCGGAGTGGTTCAGCGGGCCTCCTACAATGAGCAGTTCTTC. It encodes CATSGVVQRASYNEQFF.

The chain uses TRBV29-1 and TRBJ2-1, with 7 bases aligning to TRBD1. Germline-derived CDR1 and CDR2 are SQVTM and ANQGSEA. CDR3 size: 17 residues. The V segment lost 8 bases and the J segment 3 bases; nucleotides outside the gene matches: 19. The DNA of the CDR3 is TGCAGCACCACCCCCGGACAGGAGCGACGTCTCTACAATGAGCAGTTCTTC. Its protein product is CSTTPGQERRLYNEQFF.

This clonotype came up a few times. The CDR3 bases are TGCGCCAGCAGCTTGGAGGATCAAGAGACCCAGTACTTC. Translating gives CASSLEDQETQYF. The chain is built from TRBV5-1 and TRBJ2-5, with D uncertain. Germline V CDR1 and CDR2: SGHRS, YFSETQ. The V gene lost 0 bases and the J gene lost 2 bases, with 5 bases spanning the gap. The CDR3 is made up of 13 amino acids.

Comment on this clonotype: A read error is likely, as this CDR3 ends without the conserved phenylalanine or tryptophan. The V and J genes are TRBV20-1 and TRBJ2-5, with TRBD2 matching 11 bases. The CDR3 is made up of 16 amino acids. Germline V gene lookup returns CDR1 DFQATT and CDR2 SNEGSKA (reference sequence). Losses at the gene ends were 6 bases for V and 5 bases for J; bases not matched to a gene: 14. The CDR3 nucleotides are TGCAGTGCGATACATACTAGCGGGAGTCTCGACGAGACCCAGTACTCC. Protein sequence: CSAIHTSGSLDETQYS.

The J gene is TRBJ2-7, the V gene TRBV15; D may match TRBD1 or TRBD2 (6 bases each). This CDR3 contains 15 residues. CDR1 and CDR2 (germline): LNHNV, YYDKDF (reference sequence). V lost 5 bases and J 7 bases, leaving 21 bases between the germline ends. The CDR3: CATSGTGLGGREQYF. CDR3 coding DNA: TGTGCCACCAGCGGAACAGGCTTGGGGGGCCGGGAGCAGTACTTC.

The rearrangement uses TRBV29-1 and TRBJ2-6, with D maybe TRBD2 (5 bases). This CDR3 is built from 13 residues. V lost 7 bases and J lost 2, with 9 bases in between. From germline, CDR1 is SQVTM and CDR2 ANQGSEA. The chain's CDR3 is CSAGVAGANVLTF. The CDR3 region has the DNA TGCAGCGCCGGGGTAGCTGGGGCCAACGTCCTGACTTTC.

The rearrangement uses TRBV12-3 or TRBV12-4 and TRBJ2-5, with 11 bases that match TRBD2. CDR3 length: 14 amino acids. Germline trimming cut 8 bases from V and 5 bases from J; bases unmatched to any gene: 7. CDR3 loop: CASASSGRRETQYF. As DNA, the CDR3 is TGTGCCAGCGCTTCTAGCGGGAGGAGGGAGACCCAGTACTTC.